Listed here are 30 T cell receptor beta chains from one sample, sequenced in a study of blood T cells in healthy people across ages. Primers used in a second PCR of roughly 6 to 11 cycles were a sample-barcoded 5' primer and a J-beta primer mix. TCRdb ran MiXCR on the 5' RACE reads and lists one entry per CDR3 protein. Among 550,000 to 750,000 distinct CDR3 sequences listed, under 25% were seen once. Sequenced: blood. Source of these receptors: a man between 65 and 79 years old in good health.

This clonotype was counted only a few times. The chain joins TRBV28 to TRBJ2-3; the D gene is possibly TRBD1 (6 bases). The CDR3 runs to 17 residues. V shed 5 bases and J shed 9 bases, with 27 bases lying between them. Germline CDR1 is MDHEN and CDR2 is SYDVKM. CDR3 residues: CASSPNSRDTAQITQYF. The CDR3 bases are TGTGCCAGCAGTCCTAACTCCCGGGACACAGCACAGATAACGCAGTATTTT.

The gene calls are TRBV5-1 and TRBJ2-3, with 9 bases that match TRBD2. With 3 bases clipped from V and 0 bases from J, the junction kept 14 bases outside the gene matches. Germline CDR1 is SGHRS and CDR2 is YFSETQ. This CDR3 has 19 residues. This CDR3 is CASSSRWTSELGSTDTQYF. CDR3 DNA sequence: TGCGCCAGCAGCTCCCGCTGGACTAGCGAGCTAGGGAGCACAGATACGCAGTATTTT.

The chain recombines TRBV20-1 with TRBJ2-7; D is possibly TRBD1 (5 bases). Trimming pared 3 bases from V and 3 bases from J, leaving 9 bases between. Germline CDR1 and CDR2: DFQATT and SNEGSKA (reference sequence). There are 12 residues in the CDR3. The CDR3 here is CSARSGLYEQYF. The CDR3 DNA is TGCAGTGCTAGGTCAGGGCTCTACGAGCAGTACTTC.

This clonotype was counted between two and nine times. The chain couples TRBV19 to TRBJ2-5; TRBD2 aligns across 10 bases. The end of the DNA aligns better with TRBJ2-7, so the J call may be wrong. Germline assignment: CDR1 LNHDA and CDR2 SQIVND (reference sequence). The CDR3 loop spans 16 amino acids. CDR3 sequence reads: CASSTRTSGTSYEQYF. In nucleotides, the CDR3 is TGTGCCAGTAGTACTCGAACTAGCGGGACCTCCTACGAGCAGTACTTC.

The chain employs TRBV19 and TRBJ2-2; D remains ambiguous. CDR1 is LNHDA, CDR2 SQIVND, per germline (reference sequence). The CDR3 spans 14 residues. With 8 bases removed from V and 0 bases from J, the gap between germline ends came to 10 bases. CDR3 nucleotide sequence: TGTGCCAGTTCGGGCATCACGAACACCGGGGAGCTGTTTTTT. It translates to CASSGITNTGELFF.

CDR3 nucleotides: TGCAGTGCTAGAGATCAGTGGGGCGGGAGAGAAAATGAGCAGTTCTTC. Translated, it gives CSARDQWGGRENEQFF. The rearrangement joins TRBV20-1 to TRBJ2-1; 7 bases agree with TRBD2. The CDR3 consists of 16 residues. Germline V gene sequence: CDR1 DFQATT, CDR2 SNEGSKA (reference sequence). V shed 0 bases and J 7 bases; nucleotides not matched to a gene: 12.

The chain is built from TRBV20-1 and TRBJ1-4; possible D gene TRBD1, 6 bases. V lost 1 base, J lost 0 bases, and 12 bases lay in between. The CDR3 is 16 residues long. Germline loops: CDR1 DFQATT, CDR2 SNEGSKA (reference sequence). The CDR3: CSARARDKATNEKLFF. CDR3 sequence (DNA): TGCAGTGCTAGAGCCCGGGACAAAGCAACTAATGAAAAACTGTTTTTT.

This clonotype came up a few times. V gene TRBV28 combines with J gene TRBJ2-1; possible D gene TRBD1, 6 bases. Germline CDR1 is MDHEN and CDR2 is SYDVKM. V was pared by 5 bases and J by 0 bases, with 17 bases between. The CDR3 runs to 17 residues. CDR3 region: CASSPILDSLSYNEQFF. The CDR3 bases are TGTGCCAGCAGTCCCATATTGGACAGTCTCTCCTACAATGAGCAGTTCTTC.

The CDR3 DNA reads as TGTGCCAGCAGCTTATTGTTGCAGGGCAATGAAAAACTGTTTTTT. Protein: CASSLLLQGNEKLFF. The V and J genes are TRBV11-2 and TRBJ1-4, with a possible D match to TRBD1 (5 bases). The CDR3 runs 15 residues. V was clipped by 2 bases and J by 5 bases, with 12 bases between them. Germline V lookup: CDR1 SGHAT, CDR2 FQNNGV.

V and J are TRBV5-6 and TRBJ2-5; D perhaps matches TRBD2 (6 bases). The tail of the sequence fits TRBJ2-1 better, so the J call may be wrong. CDR1 and CDR2 (germline): SGHDT, YYEEEE. The CDR3 consists of 16 residues. This chain's CDR3 is CASSLLAGNSYNEQFF. The CDR3 nucleotides are TGTGCCAGCAGCTTGTTGGCGGGAAACTCCTACAATGAGCAGTTCTTC.

This clonotype occurred a few times. The rearrangement links TRBV7-9 to TRBJ2-2, with a weak D call TRBD1 (6 bases). The CDR3 has 15 amino acids. The ends were cut back, 5 bases at V and 4 bases at J, with 14 bases in the middle. Per the germline V gene, CDR1 is SEHNR and CDR2 is FQNEAQ (reference sequence). The CDR3 nucleotides read TGTGCCAGCAGCAAGAACAGGGTTGGCACCGGGGAGCTGTTTTTT. Translated: CASSKNRVGTGELFF.

A few counts support this clonotype. This chain connects TRBV29-1 to TRBJ2-3; D is undetermined. CDR3 size: 14 residues. The V and J ends lost 3 bases and 2 bases respectively, with 12 bases between them. The germline V gene encodes CDR1 SQVTM and CDR2 ANQGSEA. The CDR3 bases are TGCAGCGTTGATGGCCTCAGAGACACAGATACGCAGTATTTT. Translating gives CSVDGLRDTDTQYF.

This clonotype was counted at least ten times. The V gene is TRBV20-1, the J gene TRBJ1-1; perhaps TRBD1 as D (6 bases). In germline, CDR1 is DFQATT, CDR2 SNEGSKA (reference sequence). The length of the CDR3 is 12 residues. The germline V and J ends were trimmed by 7 bases and 1 base, with 10 bases remaining between them. The CDR3 DNA reads TGCAGTGTCTTACAGGGGAACACTGAAGCTTTCTTT. The encoded protein is CSVLQGNTEAFF.

The J gene is TRBJ1-4, the V gene TRBV28; D is possibly TRBD1 (5 bases). The CDR3 contains 14 residues. Trimming removed 1 base at V and 7 bases at J, with 10 bases between. Looked up from germline, CDR1 is MDHEN and CDR2 is SYDVKM. The CDR3 DNA sequence: TGTGCCAGCAGTTTATTCGCCGGGGCTGAAAAACTGTTTTTT. Its protein product is CASSLFAGAEKLFF.

The chain uses TRBV20-1 and TRBJ1-6, with D possibly being TRBD1 (6 bases). The V gene lost 5 bases and the J gene lost 4 bases, with 15 bases spanning the gap. Germline-derived CDR1 and CDR2 are DFQATT and SNEGSKA (reference sequence). The CDR3 runs 15 residues. CDR3: CSAPIPGQYNSPLHF. The CDR3 nucleotides read TGCAGTGCTCCCATCCCGGGACAATATAATTCACCCCTCCACTTT.

This clonotype turned up a few times. The chain has TRBV20-1 and TRBJ2-5, with D tentatively TRBD1 or TRBD2 (6 bases each). The closer fit of TRBJ2-1 to the DNA end suggests the J call may be wrong. Per germline, CDR1 DFQATT and CDR2 SNEGSKA (reference sequence). The CDR3 length is 14 residues. For the CDR3, the DNA is TGCAGTGCTAGAGGCGGGACACCCTACAATGAGCAGTTCTTC. Its translation: CSARGGTPYNEQFF.

V and J are TRBV20-1 and TRBJ2-3; the D gene is possibly TRBD2 (6 bases). The CDR3 length is 16 residues. CDR1 is DFQATT, CDR2 SNEGSKA, per germline (reference sequence). V was shortened by 3 bases and J by 4 bases, with 20 bases between the two germline ends. CDR3: CSARAWGGTSADTQYF. CDR3 nucleotides: TGCAGTGCTAGGGCTTGGGGCGGGACTTCTGCAGATACGCAGTATTTT.

The gene calls are TRBV20-1 and TRBJ2-5; a weak D match, TRBD2 (6 bases). Germline CDR1 reads DFQATT; CDR2 reads SNEGSKA (reference sequence). The CDR3 sequence is 13 residues long. Trimming stripped 5 bases from V and 5 bases from J, with 15 bases between. As DNA, the CDR3 is TGCAGTGCTGGAGGATCTGCGGGGGAGACCCAGTACTTC. Its protein is CSAGGSAGETQYF.

This clonotype was counted only a few times. The rearrangement joins TRBV20-1 to TRBJ2-1; 15 bases agree with TRBD2. Germline V lookup: CDR1 DFQATT, CDR2 SNEGSKA (reference sequence). The junction had 7 bases not matched to a gene; V was cut back by 0 bases and J by 1 base. The CDR3 is 19 residues long. The CDR3, as DNA: TGCAGTGCTAGAGACCGGACTAGCGGGGGGGCCGGATCCTACAATGAGCAGTTCTTC. It codes for CSARDRTSGGAGSYNEQFF.

The chain couples TRBV2 to TRBJ2-5; D is ambiguous. This CDR3 spans 13 amino acids. Trimming left V 7 bases short and J 2 bases short, with 11 bases between. Germline V gives CDR1 SNHLY, CDR2 FYNNEI. CDR3: CASTGDWQETQYF. The CDR3 DNA follows: TGTGCCAGCACCGGCGACTGGCAAGAGACCCAGTACTTC.

This clonotype was observed a handful of times. The junction does not match germline at one end; this may be a read error. J is TRBJ2-3 and V is TRBV6-5; 8 bases match TRBD2. Germline lookup yields CDR1 MNHEY and CDR2 SVGAGI. The CDR3 runs 15 residues. The CDR3: CASSYTSGSKDTQYF. The CDR3 DNA is TGTGCCAGCAGTTACACGAGCGGGAGCAAAGATACGCAGTATTTT.

This clonotype was detected many times. The rearrangement joins TRBV28 to TRBJ1-2; D unclear. Trimming pared 5 bases from V and 3 bases from J, leaving 10 bases between. This CDR3 contains 13 residues. Germline loops: CDR1 MDHEN, CDR2 SYDVKM. The CDR3 loop is CASSAMDDYGYTF. DNA for the CDR3: TGTGCCAGCAGTGCCATGGACGACTATGGCTACACCTTC.

The sample holds a few counts of this clonotype. The chain recombines TRBV10-3 with TRBJ2-3, with TRBD2 identical over 7 bases. From germline, CDR1 is ENHRY and CDR2 SYGVKD. V was pared by 2 bases and J by 1 base, with 3 bases of the junction left unmatched. CDR3 length: 15 amino acids. Here the CDR3 reads CAISEEGGRTDTQYF. CDR3 sequence (DNA): TGTGCCATCAGTGAGGAGGGAGGGCGCACAGATACGCAGTATTTT.

This clonotype showed up just a few times. This sequence may be a read error, since a much larger clone differs from it by one base. The gene calls are TRBV7-6 and TRBJ1-4, with TRBD1 matching over 9 bases. Germline lookup yields CDR1 SGHVS and CDR2 FNYEAQ. This CDR3 spans 14 amino acids. The chain's CDR3 is CASSSGQGNEKLLF. The CDR3 DNA reads as TGTGCCAGCAGCTCTGGACAGGGGAATGAAAAACTGCTTTTT. Combining the CDR3 with reference TRBV7-6 and TRBJ1-4 gives the whole variable domain GAGVSQSPRYKVTKRGQDVALRCDPISGHVSLYWYRQALGQGPEFLTYFNYEAQQDKSGLPNDRFSAERPEGSISTLTIQRTEQRDSAMYRCASSSGQGNEKLLFGSGTQLSVL.

The chain is built from TRBV19 and TRBJ2-5, with a weak D call TRBD2 (6 bases). The V and J ends lost 3 bases and 5 bases respectively, with 13 bases between them. CDR3 length: 14 residues. Germline V lookup: CDR1 LNHDA, CDR2 SQIVND (reference sequence). The CDR3: CASSIRRDEETQYF. The CDR3 coding sequence is TGTGCCAGTAGTATTCGGCGGGACGAGGAGACCCAGTACTTC.

This clonotype occurred a few times. The V call is TRBV27, the J call TRBJ1-6; possible D gene TRBD1, 6 bases. Germline assignment: CDR1 MNHEY and CDR2 SMNVEV (reference sequence). With 10 bases removed from V and 7 bases from J, the gap between germline ends came to 20 bases. The length of the CDR3 is 15 residues. The CDR3 is CATARTAPTNSPLHF. The CDR3 region has the DNA TGTGCCACCGCCAGGACAGCGCCCACGAATTCACCCCTCCACTTT.

J is TRBJ2-4 and V is TRBV14; D ambiguous. The germline V and J ends were trimmed by 4 bases and 1 base, with 20 bases remaining between them. The CDR3 extends over 18 amino acids. Germline CDR1 is SGHDN and CDR2 is FVKESK. CDR3 amino acids: CASSPRVGSHRAKNIQYF. CDR3 DNA: TGTGCCAGCAGCCCACGAGTGGGAAGCCACCGGGCCAAAAACATTCAGTACTTC.

This clonotype was observed at least ten times. This chain links TRBV29-1 with TRBJ2-3, with TRBD2 identical over 7 bases. The CDR3 runs 16 residues. V dropped 6 bases and J dropped 5; count of bases not matched to a gene: 17. Germline loops: CDR1 SQVTM, CDR2 ANQGSEA. The CDR3 bases are TGCAGCGTGGGCAGTGGGCTAGCGGAGAGGGGAGATACGCAGTATTTT. It encodes CSVGSGLAERGDTQYF.

This sequence joins TRBV3-1 and TRBJ2-6, with 8 bases that match TRBD1. Germline V CDR1 and CDR2: LGHDT, YNNKEL (reference sequence). Trimming cost V 4 bases and J 1 base; bases outside gene matches: 9. CDR3 length equals 18 residues. CDR3 DNA sequence: TGTGCCAGCAGCCCGGGACAGGCGAAACAATCTGGGGCCAACGTCCTGACTTTC. Translation: CASSPGQAKQSGANVLTF.

The V and J genes are TRBV3-1 and TRBJ1-2; tentatively, D is TRBD1 (6 bases). Germline CDR1 LGHDT, CDR2 YNNKEL (reference sequence). V was trimmed by 8 bases and J by 3 bases, leaving 10 bases between them. The length of the CDR3 is 12 residues. The CDR3 region is CASGGFDYGYTF. Written as DNA, the CDR3 is TGTGCCAGCGGGGGCTTTGACTATGGCTACACCTTC.